This TCR beta chain was identified during a study of blood T cell repertoires in COVID-19. Across the whole study: T cells, B-cell-depleted T cells, or PBMCs supplied cDNA or gDNA.

Study members were between roughly 18 and 89 years old and lived in approximately 25 US regions. Participants were placed into cohorts based on the clinical history they reported. Recovery meant two consecutive negative NP/OP PCR tests, professional clearance, or resolved symptoms. Produced via immunoSEQ multiplex PCR; TCRdb's table is partial and in-frame only. Altogether about 330,000 clones are present, 92% being singletons, with the ten largest covering approximately 17%. Germline V gives CDR1 SGHVS, CDR2 FQNEAQ. Trimming pared 1 base from V and 0 bases from J, leaving 10 bases between. The CDR3 totals 16 residues.

The sequencing input was PBMCs or T cells enriched from blood (not recorded which). This clonotype originated in a woman in her twenties or thirties who had recovered from COVID-19. The chain carries TRBV7-8 and TRBJ1-5; D is unclear. The CDR3 reads CASSLEAGYSNQPQHF. The CDR3, as DNA: TGTGCCAGCAGCTTAGAAGCGGGGTATAGCAATCAGCCCCAGCATTTT.